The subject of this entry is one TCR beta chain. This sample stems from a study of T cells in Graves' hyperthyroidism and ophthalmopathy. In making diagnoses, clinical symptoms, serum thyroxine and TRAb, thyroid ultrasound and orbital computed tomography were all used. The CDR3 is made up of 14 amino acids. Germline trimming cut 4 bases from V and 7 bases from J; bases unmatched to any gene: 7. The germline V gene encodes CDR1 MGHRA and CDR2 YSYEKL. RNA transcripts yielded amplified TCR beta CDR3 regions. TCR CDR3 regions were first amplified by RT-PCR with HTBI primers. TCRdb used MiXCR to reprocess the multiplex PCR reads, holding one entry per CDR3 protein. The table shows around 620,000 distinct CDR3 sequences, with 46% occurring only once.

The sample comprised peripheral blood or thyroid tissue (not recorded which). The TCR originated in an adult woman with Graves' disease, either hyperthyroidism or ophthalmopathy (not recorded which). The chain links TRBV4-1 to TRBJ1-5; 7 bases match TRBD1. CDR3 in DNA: TGCGCCAGCAGCCGTATCAGGGGGAACCAGCCCCAGCATTTT. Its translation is CASSRIRGNQPQHF.